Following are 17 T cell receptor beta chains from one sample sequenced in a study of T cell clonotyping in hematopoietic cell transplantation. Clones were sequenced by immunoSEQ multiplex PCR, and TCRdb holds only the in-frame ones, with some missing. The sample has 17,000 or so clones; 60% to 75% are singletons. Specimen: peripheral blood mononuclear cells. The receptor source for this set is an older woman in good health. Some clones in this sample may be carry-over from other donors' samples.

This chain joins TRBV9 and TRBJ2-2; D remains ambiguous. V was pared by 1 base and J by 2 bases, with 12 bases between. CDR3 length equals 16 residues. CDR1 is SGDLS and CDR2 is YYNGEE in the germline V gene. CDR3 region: CASSVFGQSNTGELFF. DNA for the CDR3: TGTGCCAGCAGCGTATTTGGGCAGTCAAACACCGGGGAGCTGTTTTTT.

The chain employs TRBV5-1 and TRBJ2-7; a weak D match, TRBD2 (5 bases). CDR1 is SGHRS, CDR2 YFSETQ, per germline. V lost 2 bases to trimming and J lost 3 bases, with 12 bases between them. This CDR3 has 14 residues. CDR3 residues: CASSFTSALYEQYF. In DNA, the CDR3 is TGCGCCAGCAGCTTCACTAGTGCTCTCTACGAGCAGTACTTC.

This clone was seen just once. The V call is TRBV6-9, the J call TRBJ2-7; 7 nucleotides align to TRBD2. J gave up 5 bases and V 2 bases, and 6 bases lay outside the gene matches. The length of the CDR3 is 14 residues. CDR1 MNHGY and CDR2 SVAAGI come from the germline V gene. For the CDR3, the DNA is TGTGCCAGCAGTTATCCCCTTGGGGGGGACGAGCAGTACTTC. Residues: CASSYPLGGDEQYF.

CDR3 bases: TGTGCCTGGAGAACGGACAACCAAGAGACCCAGTACTTC. Translated, it gives CAWRTDNQETQYF. The chain links TRBV30 to TRBJ2-5, with a weak D call TRBD1 (5 bases). V was pared by 3 bases and J by 0 bases, with 8 bases between. This CDR3 has 13 amino acids. CDR1 is GTSNPN, CDR2 SVGIG, per germline (reference sequence).

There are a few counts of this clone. The CDR3 spells CASSSLPTMRNEQYF. The CDR3 DNA reads as TGTGCCAGCAGCTCCCTACCGACAATGAGAAACGAGCAGTACTTC. The chain combines TRBV7-9 with TRBJ2-7; D is unresolved. Looked up from germline, CDR1 is SEHNR and CDR2 is FQNEAQ (reference sequence). The CDR3 covers 15 residues. The V end was cut by 4 bases, the J end by 5 bases, with 18 bases between.

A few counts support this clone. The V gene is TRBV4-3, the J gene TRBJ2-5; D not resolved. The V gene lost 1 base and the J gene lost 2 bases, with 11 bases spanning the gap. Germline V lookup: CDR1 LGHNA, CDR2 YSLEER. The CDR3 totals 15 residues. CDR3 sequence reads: CASSQGVATQETQYF. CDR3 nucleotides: TGCGCCAGCAGCCAAGGTGTCGCAACTCAAGAGACCCAGTACTTC.

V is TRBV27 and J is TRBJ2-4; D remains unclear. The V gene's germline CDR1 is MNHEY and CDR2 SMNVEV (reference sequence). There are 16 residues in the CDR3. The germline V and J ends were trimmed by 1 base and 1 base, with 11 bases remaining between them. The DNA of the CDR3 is TGTGCCAGCAGTTTATTGTCCGGGTTGGCCAAAAACATTCAGTACTTC. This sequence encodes CASSLLSGLAKNIQYF.

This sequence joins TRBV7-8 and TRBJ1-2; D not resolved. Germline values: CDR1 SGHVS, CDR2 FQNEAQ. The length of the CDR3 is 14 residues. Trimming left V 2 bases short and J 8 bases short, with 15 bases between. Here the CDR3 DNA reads TGTGCCAGCAGCTTAAGGAGCAGTGATGTAGGCTACACCTTC. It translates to CASSLRSSDVGYTF.

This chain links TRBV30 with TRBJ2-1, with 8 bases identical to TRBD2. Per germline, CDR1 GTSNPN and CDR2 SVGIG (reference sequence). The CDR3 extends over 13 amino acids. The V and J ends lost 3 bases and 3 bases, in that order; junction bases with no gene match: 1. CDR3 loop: CAWSGTSYNEQFF. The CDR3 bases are TGTGCCTGGAGCGGGACTAGCTACAATGAGCAGTTCTTC.

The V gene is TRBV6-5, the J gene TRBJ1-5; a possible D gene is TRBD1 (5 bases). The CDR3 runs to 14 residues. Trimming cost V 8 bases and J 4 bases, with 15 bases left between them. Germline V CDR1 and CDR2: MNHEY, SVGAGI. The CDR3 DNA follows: TGTGCCAGCGGGGCAGGGCGGGGGAATCAGCCCCAGCATTTT. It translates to CASGAGRGNQPQHF.

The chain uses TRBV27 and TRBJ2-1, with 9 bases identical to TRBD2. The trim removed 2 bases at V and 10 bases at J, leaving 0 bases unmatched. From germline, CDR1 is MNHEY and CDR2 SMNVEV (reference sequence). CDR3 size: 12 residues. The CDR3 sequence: CASSLLAGEQFF. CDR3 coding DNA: TGTGCCAGCAGTTTACTAGCGGGAGAGCAGTTCTTC.

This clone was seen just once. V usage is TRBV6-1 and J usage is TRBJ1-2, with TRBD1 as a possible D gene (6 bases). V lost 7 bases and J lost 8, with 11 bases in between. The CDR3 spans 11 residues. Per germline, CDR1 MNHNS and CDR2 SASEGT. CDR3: CASNTGFGYTF. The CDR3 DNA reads TGTGCCAGCAATACAGGGTTCGGCTACACCTTC.

In DNA, the CDR3 is TGTGCCAGCAGATCCGACAGGTACAATCAGCCCCAGCATTTT. Its translation: CASRSDRYNQPQHF. The chain has TRBV28 and TRBJ1-5; possible D gene TRBD1, 6 bases. V lost 6 bases and J lost 3, with 12 bases in between. The length of the CDR3 is 14 residues. Germline V CDR1 and CDR2: MDHEN, SYDVKM.

The CDR3 here is CASSEGLSPLHF. In nucleotides, the CDR3 is TGTGCCAGCAGTGAAGGATTATCACCCCTCCACTTT. V gene TRBV6-1 combines with J gene TRBJ1-6; no firm D call. The CDR3 sequence is 12 residues long. Germline CDR1 and CDR2: MNHNS and SASEGT. Trimming took 1 base from V and 10 from J, leaving 5 bases between them.

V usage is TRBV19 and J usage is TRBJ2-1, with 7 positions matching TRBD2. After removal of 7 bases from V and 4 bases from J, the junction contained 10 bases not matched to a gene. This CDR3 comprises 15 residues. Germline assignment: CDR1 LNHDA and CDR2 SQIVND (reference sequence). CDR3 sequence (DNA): TGTGCCAGTAAATTAGCGGGTGGACCTTACAATGAGCAGTTCTTC. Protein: CASKLAGGPYNEQFF.

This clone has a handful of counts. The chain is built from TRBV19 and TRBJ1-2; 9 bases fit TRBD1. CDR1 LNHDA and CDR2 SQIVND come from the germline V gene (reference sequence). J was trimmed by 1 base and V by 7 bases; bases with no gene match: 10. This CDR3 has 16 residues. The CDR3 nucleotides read TGTGCCAGTACCACGAGACAGGGGGGCCGTAACTATGGCTACACCTTC. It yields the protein CASTTRQGGRNYGYTF.

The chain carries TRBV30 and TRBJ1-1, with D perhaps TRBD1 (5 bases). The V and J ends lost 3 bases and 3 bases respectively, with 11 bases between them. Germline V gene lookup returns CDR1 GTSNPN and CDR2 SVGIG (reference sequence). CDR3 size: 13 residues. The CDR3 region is CAWSGGRDTEAFF. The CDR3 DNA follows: TGTGCCTGGAGCGGGGGGAGGGACACTGAAGCTTTCTTT.